Below are 8 T cell receptor beta chains sequenced from a single sample in a study of T cell responses to AZD1222 COVID-19 vaccine. Here immunoSEQ multiplex PCR was the method, and the copy in TCRdb shows in-frame clones only, minus some. Among about 160,000 clones, 91% were seen once, and the ten largest hold approximately 1.9%. Sequences were derived from peripheral blood, sampled on day 0 of AZD1222 vaccination. Receptor source: an adult in good health.

V gene TRBV5-4 combines with J gene TRBJ1-1; no reliable D call. This CDR3 has 14 residues. Germline assignment: CDR1 SGHNT and CDR2 YYREEE (reference sequence). V was clipped by 0 bases and J by 5 bases, with 11 bases between them. The CDR3 sequence is CASSLGRVATEAFF. In nucleotides, the CDR3 is TGTGCCAGCAGCTTGGGGAGGGTAGCAACTGAAGCTTTCTTT.

This chain joins TRBV9 and TRBJ1-2, with D hard to call. The germline V gene encodes CDR1 SGDLS and CDR2 YYNGEE. The CDR3 runs to 16 residues. With 0 bases removed from V and 1 base from J, the gap between germline ends came to 13 bases. In nucleotides, the CDR3 is TGTGCCAGCAGCGTAGGCAGCCAGCGTTATAACTATGGCTACACCTTC. Its translation: CASSVGSQRYNYGYTF.

This rearrangement joins TRBV4-3 to TRBJ2-7; 7 nucleotides match TRBD1. Germline CDR1 LGHNA, CDR2 YSLEER. The V and J ends lost 2 bases and 3 bases, in that order; junction bases with no gene match: 7. The length of the CDR3 is 15 residues. Here the CDR3 reads CASSQFGTDLYEQYF. Here the CDR3 DNA reads TGCGCCAGCAGCCAATTCGGGACAGACCTCTACGAGCAGTACTTC.

This chain uses TRBV7-3 with TRBJ1-6, with 9 bases identical to TRBD1. Per germline, CDR1 SGHTA and CDR2 FQGTGA. The CDR3 runs 14 residues. V was clipped by 4 bases and J by 11 bases; unmatched bases: 6. Here the CDR3 DNA reads TGTGCCAGCAGCTGGGACAGGGCAGTGGCACCCCTCCACTTT. Amino acids: CASSWDRAVAPLHF.

CDR3: CSASLLAGGFGEQYF. For the CDR3, the DNA is TGCAGTGCTAGTCTACTAGCGGGAGGATTCGGGGAGCAGTACTTC. This sequence joins TRBV20-1 and TRBJ2-7, with TRBD2 matching 12 bases. J was trimmed by 7 bases and V by 3 bases; bases with no gene match: 10. The CDR3 has 15 residues. In germline, CDR1 is DFQATT, CDR2 SNEGSKA (reference sequence).

The chain employs TRBV4-3 and TRBJ1-6, with D perhaps matching TRBD1 (6 bases). Per germline, CDR1 LGHNA and CDR2 YSLEER. This CDR3 has 19 amino acids. Trimming pared 4 bases from V and 10 bases from J, leaving 29 bases between. This chain's CDR3 is CASSLGTLGPETLGSPLHF. DNA of the CDR3: TGCGCCAGCAGCCTCGGGACACTTGGACCCGAGACCCTAGGCTCACCCCTCCACTTT.

On this clone: Other nucleotide sequences from this sample produce the same CDR3. The chain recombines TRBV27 with TRBJ2-7, with 8 bases that match TRBD2. Trimming at V came to 3 bases and at J to 4 bases, leaving 2 bases not matched to a gene. CDR1 MNHEY and CDR2 SMNVEV come from the germline V gene (reference sequence). The CDR3 totals 13 residues. As DNA, the CDR3 is TGTGCCAGCAGTTTCGGCGGGGGGTACGAGCAGTACTTC. Its protein product is CASSFGGGYEQYF.

Only one count was recorded for this clone. The chain employs TRBV11-2 and TRBJ1-4; 8 positions agree with TRBD1. This CDR3 contains 16 residues. Per germline, CDR1 SGHAT and CDR2 FQNNGV. The V segment lost 0 bases and the J segment 8 bases; nucleotides outside the gene matches: 8. Here the CDR3 DNA reads TGTGCCAGCAGCTTAGATGTCACAGGGGGGGAAGAAAAACTGTTTTTT. It codes for CASSLDVTGGEEKLFF.